These T cell receptor beta chains were read from a single sample in a study of T cells in Graves' hyperthyroidism and ophthalmopathy. TCRdb re-analysed the multiplex PCR reads in MiXCR, keeping a single row per CDR3 protein. Of around 400,000 distinct CDR3 sequences in the sample, 15% to 17% are singletons; the top ten hold roughly 25%. The sequencing sample was made of blood. The receptor set was obtained from a young woman with Graves' hyperthyroidism that later progressed to Graves' ophthalmopathy. CDR3s include the opening cysteine and the closing phenylalanine or tryptophan.

cdr3_length j_call v_call cdr3_aa
16 TRBJ2-3 TRBV3-1 CASSQDLAGAGDTQYF
17 TRBJ1-2 TRBV3-1 CASSQEVAMGPEHGYTF
14 TRBJ2-5 TRBV6-1 CASRITGQAETQYF
17 TRBJ2-7 TRBV28 CASRSYSGLGGRGEQYF
17 TRBJ2-7 TRBV14 CASSPHPTSGFHYEQYF
18 TRBJ2-2 TRBV6-1 CASSSRLRLAGTTGELFF
14 TRBJ2-5 TRBV16 CASSQLPGQETQYF
16 TRBJ2-5 TRBV6-1 CASSTRLMGGQETQYF
14 TRBJ1-1 TRBV2 CASSGRQGGAEAFF
14 TRBJ2-7 TRBV5-1 CASSGTSGRGEQYF
11 TRBJ2-7 TRBV29-1 CSVAADYEQYF